A selection of T cell receptor beta chains follows, all from one sample in a study of T cells in Graves' hyperthyroidism and ophthalmopathy. TCRdb reanalysed the multiplex PCR reads using MiXCR and keeps one entry per CDR3 protein. The sample includes hundreds of thousands of distinct CDR3 sequences, over 15% of them seen just once. The specimen sequenced was blood. Receptors were obtained from a woman aged 50 to 60 with Graves' hyperthyroidism that later progressed to Graves' ophthalmopathy. Both conserved end residues are part of each CDR3. The order of the fields is V gene, J gene, D gene, clone size, CDR3 DNA, CDR3 protein. The D gene is left open where the match is weak. Clone size is shown for a subset of rows, as once, few, many or a class of expanded clone.

>TRBV7-6|TRBJ1-1|.|few
TGTGCCAGCAGCTTAGGAGTTCCGGAATTGAACACTGAAGCTTTCTTT
CASSLGVPELNTEAFF
>TRBV27|TRBJ2-5|TRBD1|.
TGTGCCAGCAGCCCACTACGGACAGGGGGAAAGGAGACCCAGTACTTC
CASSPLRTGGKETQYF
>TRBV2|TRBJ2-3|.|many
TGTGCCAGGGCCCGACAGAACACAGATACGCAGTATTTT
CARARQNTDTQYF
>TRBV6-1|TRBJ1-2|.|.
TGTGCCAGCAGTGAATTGGGCTATGGCTACACCTTC
CASSELGYGYTF
>TRBV6-2/TRBV6-3|TRBJ2-7|TRBD1|.
TGTGCCAGCAGGAAACCGGGACAGAGCTACGAGCAGTACTTC
CASRKPGQSYEQYF
>TRBV11-2|TRBJ1-2|.|few
TGTGCCAGCAGCTTAAACAGTATCCTAACTCAGACCTTC
CASSLNSILTQTF
>TRBV6-5|TRBJ1-2|TRBD1|.
TGTGCCAGCATTTCCCGACAGGGGAGGAGGAGCTACACCTTC
CASISRQGRRSYTF
>TRBV20-1|TRBJ1-5|.|few
TGCAGTGCTAAACGGGGAAATAGCAATCAGCCCCAGCATTTT
CSAKRGNSNQPQHF
>TRBV29-1|TRBJ2-1|TRBD2|.
TGCAGCGACGGGGCTGCGGGGGGCTACAATGAGCAGTTCTTC
CSDGAAGGYNEQFF
>TRBV7-8|TRBJ2-3|TRBD2|many
TGTGCCAGCAGCTTAGAACTAACTAGCGGGGGGGGAACAGATACGCAGTATTTT
CASSLELTSGGGTDTQYF
>TRBV2|TRBJ2-1|.|many
TGTGCCAGCGCAGGACGGAGCTCCTACAATGAGCAGTTCTTC
CASAGRSSYNEQFF
>TRBV6-1|TRBJ2-1|.|many
TGTGCCAGCAGTCCTAACCCTCCCGGGACCGAGACCTACAATGAGCAGTTCTTC
CASSPNPPGTETYNEQFF
>TRBV7-9|TRBJ2-1|.|few
TGTGCCAGCAGCTACTCCCCCGAGCAGTTCTTC
CASSYSPEQFF
>TRBV2|TRBJ1-2|.|many
TGTGCCAAGGAGGCTAACTATGGCTACACCTTC
CAKEANYGYTF
>TRBV27|TRBJ2-2|TRBD1|few
TGTGCCAGCAGCCGGAACAGGGGTGGCACCGGGGAGCTGTTTTTT
CASSRNRGGTGELFF
>TRBV3-1|TRBJ1-5|.|many
TGTGCCAGCAGCCCCCGATCCGACATCTCCGGCCCGCCCCAGCATTTT
CASSPRSDISGPPQHF
>TRBV27|TRBJ1-1|TRBD1|many
TGTGCCAGCATCCCGGGACAGGGGGATACTGAAGCTTTCTTT
CASIPGQGDTEAFF
>TRBV7-8|TRBJ1-4|TRBD1|few
TGTGCCAGCAGCCCAACAGGGCAGGGGGATGAAAAACTGTTTTTT
CASSPTGQGDEKLFF
>TRBV5-1|TRBJ2-7|TRBD1|many
TGCGCCAGCAGCTTGTTGGCGGACAGGGGTATTTACGAGCAGTACTTC
CASSLLADRGIYEQYF
>TRBV2|TRBJ2-5|.|.
TGTGCCAGCCGCCCTCTTAGAGGGGGGCAAGAGACCCAGTACTTC
CASRPLRGGQETQYF
>TRBV10-3|TRBJ1-5|TRBD1|few
TGTGCCATCAGCCCGGGACAGCTGAATCAGCCCCAGCATTTT
CAISPGQLNQPQHF
>TRBV30|TRBJ2-7|TRBD1|many
TGTGCCTGGAACAGGGGGCTCTCCGTCGAGCAGTACTTC
CAWNRGLSVEQYF
>TRBV10-3|TRBJ1-1|.|.
TGTGCCATCAGTGAGTGGGGCAGCCAGAACACTGAAGCTTTCTTT
CAISEWGSQNTEAFF
>TRBV9|TRBJ2-3|.|.
TGTGCCAGCAGCGTGAGCGGGCTGGGGGATACGCAGTATTTT
CASSVSGLGDTQYF
>TRBV13|TRBJ2-2|.|many
TGTGCCAGCAGCTTAAGGGGAGGTGGCCGGGAGCTGTTTTTT
CASSLRGGGRELFF
>TRBV3-1|TRBJ1-1|.|many
TGTGCCAGCAGCCAGGGGACGGCCCTGAACACTGAAGCTTTCTTT
CASSQGTALNTEAFF
>TRBV5-1|TRBJ1-4|.|few
TGCGCCAGCACCCCGGGTGGGCCTAATGAAAAACTGTTTTTT
CASTPGGPNEKLFF
>TRBV30|TRBJ1-1|.|many
TGTGCCTGGGATACAGCTCGGAACACTGAAGCTTTCTTT
CAWDTARNTEAFF
>TRBV5-5|TRBJ1-2|.|once
TGTGCCAGCAGCCGGCCACAGGAGGGCTATGGCTACACCTTC
CASSRPQEGYGYTF
>TRBV5-1|TRBJ1-1|.|.
TGCGCCAGCAGCTGGGACCGGGACGGGGGGGGGACTGAAGCTTTCTTT
CASSWDRDGGGTEAFF
>TRBV10-3|TRBJ1-5|.|.
TGTGCCATCAGTGAGTTCCAGGGTGGAGGCAATCAGCCCCAGCATTTT
CAISEFQGGGNQPQHF
>TRBV24-1|TRBJ1-1|.|.
TGTGCCACCAGTGATCCACAGGGTGGTACTGAAGCTTTCTTT
CATSDPQGGTEAFF
>TRBV2|TRBJ2-1|TRBD1|few
TGTGCCAGCATTCCCTTCCCGGGACAGGGTTATGAGCAGTTCTTC
CASIPFPGQGYEQFF
>TRBV5-1|TRBJ1-1|.|few
TGCGCCAGCAGCTTGATGATAGGGGGGGGGGACACTGAAGCTTTCTTT
CASSLMIGGGDTEAFF
>TRBV20-1|TRBJ2-6|.|.
TGCAGTGTTGCCATGAACTCTGGGGCCAACGTCCTGACTTTC
CSVAMNSGANVLTF
>TRBV27|TRBJ2-3|TRBD1|many
TGTGCCAGCAGTGGATCGACAGGGGGACCTTGGACAGATACGCAGTATTTT
CASSGSTGGPWTDTQYF